This entry lists 20 T cell receptor beta chains sequenced from one sample in a study of blood T cell repertoires in COVID-19. The method was immunoSEQ multiplex PCR; TCRdb's version includes in-frame clones alone and lacks a portion of them. The sample gives more than 200,000 clones, 84% of which show up once; about 1.4% is in the top ten. The sample consisted of peripheral blood. The source is a woman between 40 and 55 years old who had recovered from COVID-19.

The rearrangement uses TRBV27 and TRBJ1-1; perhaps TRBD1 as D (5 bases). This CDR3 spans 13 amino acids. V lost 0 bases and J 8 bases, leaving 10 bases between the germline ends. The germline V gene has CDR1 MNHEY and CDR2 SMNVEV (reference sequence). In nucleotides, the CDR3 is TGTGCCAGCAGTTTATCGGGTACAGGCGAAGCTTTCTTT. Its translation is CASSLSGTGEAFF.

The chain couples TRBV4-3 to TRBJ2-7; tentative D call: TRBD1 (6 bases). Germline V lookup: CDR1 LGHNA, CDR2 YSLEER. With 3 bases removed from V and 6 bases from J, the gap between germline ends came to 18 bases. The CDR3 spans 15 residues. The CDR3 loop reads CASSQDPGVWTEQYF. CDR3 nucleotides: TGCGCCAGCAGCCAGGACCCAGGGGTGTGGACCGAGCAGTACTTC.

CDR3 amino acids: CASSIDRGTGEQYF. The CDR3 DNA follows: TGTGCCAGTAGTATAGATCGAGGGACTGGCGAGCAGTACTTC. The chain uses TRBV19 and TRBJ2-7; maybe TRBD2 (6 bases). Germline V CDR1 and CDR2: LNHDA, SQIVND (reference sequence). V was cut by 0 bases and J by 6 bases, with 12 bases left in between. The CDR3 has 14 residues.

This chain uses TRBV12-3 or TRBV12-4 with TRBJ1-1; D is undetermined. V lost 5 bases and J lost 1, with 8 bases in between. CDR3 length equals 13 residues. CDR3 nucleotides: TGTGCCAGCAGTAAACAGCAGAACACTGAAGCTTTCTTT. It yields the protein CASSKQQNTEAFF.

In DNA form, the CDR3 reads TGCGCCAGCAGCATTCTTCTTGGACAGGGTGATGGCTACACCTTC. This codes for CASSILLGQGDGYTF. The chain employs TRBV5-1 and TRBJ1-2; the match to TRBD1 covers 8 bases. The ends lost 4 bases at V and 6 bases at J; junction bases unmatched: 11. There are 15 residues in the CDR3. Per germline, CDR1 SGHRS and CDR2 YFSETQ.

This sequence joins TRBV19 and TRBJ1-1; 7 bases line up with TRBD1. The CDR3 is 14 residues long. CDR1 and CDR2 from the germline V gene are LNHDA and SQIVND (reference sequence). The V gene end was trimmed by 4 bases and the J gene end by 3 bases; junction bases not matched to a gene: 5. As DNA, the CDR3 is TGTGCCAGTAGTACCCGGACAGGAGACACTGAAGCTTTCTTT. Amino acid sequence: CASSTRTGDTEAFF.

This chain links TRBV6-4 with TRBJ2-6, with a possible D match to TRBD1 (5 bases). V shed 5 bases and J shed 0 bases, with 20 bases lying between them. The CDR3 runs 19 residues. The V gene's germline CDR1 is MRHNA and CDR2 SNTAGT. This chain's CDR3 is CASSPELTVTFSGANVLTF. The CDR3 DNA reads as TGTGCCAGCAGTCCCGAATTGACAGTAACTTTCTCTGGGGCCAACGTCCTGACTTTC.

The J gene is TRBJ2-7, the V gene TRBV28, with 13 positions matching TRBD2. The CDR3 is made up of 14 amino acids. Germline values: CDR1 MDHEN, CDR2 SYDVKM. Unmatched junction bases numbered 4, after V lost 7 bases and J lost 4 bases. For the CDR3, the DNA is TGTGCCAGCACCACTAGCGGGGGGGCGTACGAGCAGTACTTC. Translated: CASTTSGGAYEQYF.

This clone was seen just once. This chain connects TRBV6-1 to TRBJ2-7, with D maybe TRBD2 (5 bases). There are 15 residues in the CDR3. In germline, CDR1 is MNHNS, CDR2 SASEGT. Between the trimmed V and J ends, which lost 0 bases and 7 bases, there was a span of 16 bases. The CDR3 DNA reads as TGTGCCAGCAGTGAAGCCAGAGTCTCATCGGGGGAGCAGTACTTC. Protein: CASSEARVSSGEQYF.

The chain carries TRBV6-2 or TRBV6-3 and TRBJ2-7; perhaps TRBD1 as D (6 bases). The CDR3 extends over 16 amino acids. V shed 0 bases and J shed 7 bases, with 19 bases lying between them. Looked up from germline, CDR1 is MNHEY and CDR2 is SVGEGT. The CDR3 spells CASSYSRTADVWEQYF. The CDR3 coding sequence is TGTGCCAGCAGTTACTCCCGGACAGCCGACGTGTGGGAGCAGTACTTC.

The chain links TRBV3-1 (or the pseudogene TRBV3-2) to TRBJ1-1; TRBD1 might be the D (6 bases). This CDR3 is built from 14 residues. V dropped 4 bases and J dropped 6 bases, with 15 bases sitting between them. Germline V gene lookup returns CDR1 LGHDT and CDR2 YNNKEL (reference sequence). The CDR3 region has the DNA TGTGCCAGCAGCCCGGAATTAGGGGGGGCTGAAGCTTTCTTT. Residues: CASSPELGGAEAFF.

This chain's CDR3 is CASSGLATNTGELFF. Written as DNA, the CDR3 is TGTGCCAGCAGCGGACTAGCGACTAACACCGGGGAGCTGTTTTTT. The V call is TRBV7-2, the J call TRBJ2-2; TRBD2 matches 9 bases. CDR3 size: 15 residues. Germline CDR1 and CDR2: SGHTA and FQGNSA. J was trimmed by 2 bases and V by 5 bases; bases with no gene match: 3.

The chain uses TRBV19 and TRBJ1-1; no clear D. With 3 bases removed from V and 8 bases from J, the gap between germline ends came to 16 bases. The CDR3 runs 14 residues. Germline V gene lookup returns CDR1 LNHDA and CDR2 SQIVND (reference sequence). The CDR3 DNA reads TGTGCCAGTAGTATTGTAGGAGGGTCTGCCGAAGCTTTCTTT. This sequence encodes CASSIVGGSAEAFF.

The chain is built from TRBV5-5 and TRBJ2-5, with 7 bases aligning to TRBD1. This CDR3 is built from 14 residues. Germline assignment: CDR1 SGHKS and CDR2 YYEKEE (reference sequence). The junction had 4 bases not matched to a gene; V was cut back by 4 bases and J by 1 base. CDR3: CASSPWDSQETQYF. The CDR3 region has the DNA TGTGCCAGCAGCCCCTGGGACAGCCAAGAGACCCAGTACTTC.

The rearrangement uses TRBV10-3 and TRBJ1-1; 9 positions agree with TRBD1. Per the germline V gene, CDR1 is ENHRY and CDR2 is SYGVKD. V shed 6 bases and J 1 base; nucleotides not matched to a gene: 3. The CDR3 extends over 14 amino acids. CDR3: CAISRQGENTEAFF. CDR3 sequence (DNA): TGTGCCATCAGCCGACAGGGGGAGAACACTGAAGCTTTCTTT.

The rearrangement joins TRBV5-5 to TRBJ2-3, with 8 positions matching TRBD2. In germline, CDR1 is SGHKS, CDR2 YYEKEE (reference sequence). The V and J ends lost 4 bases and 4 bases, in that order; junction bases with no gene match: 17. This CDR3 has 18 residues. The CDR3 protein is CASSGGPLLAGRADTQYF. CDR3 sequence (DNA): TGTGCCAGCAGCGGAGGGCCATTATTAGCGGGGAGGGCAGATACGCAGTATTTT. The whole variable domain, remainder taken from reference TRBV5-5 and TRBJ2-3, is DAGVTQSPTHLIKTRGQQVTLRCSPISGHKSVSWYQQVLGQGPQFIFQYYEKEERGRGNFPDRFSARQFPNYSSELNVNALLLGDSALYLCASSGGPLLAGRADTQYFGPGTRLTVL.

The CDR3 region has the DNA TGTGCCAGCAGGCGCCTGGGGGCATACGAGCAGTACTTC. Its protein is CASRRLGAYEQYF. The V call is TRBV12-3 or TRBV12-4, the J call TRBJ2-7; the D gene is possibly TRBD1 (6 bases). Trimming cost V 6 bases and J 4 bases, with 13 bases left between them. This CDR3 region has 13 residues.

The CDR3 region is CATSRGGVEANYGYTF. The CDR3 nucleotides are TGTGCCACCAGCAGAGGGGGGGTCGAAGCTAACTATGGCTACACCTTC. The chain uses TRBV15 and TRBJ1-2; a weak D match, TRBD1 (5 bases). Germline V gives CDR1 LNHNV, CDR2 YYDKDF (reference sequence). V lost 1 base to trimming and J lost 0 bases, with 12 bases between them. The CDR3 is 16 amino acids.

Comment on this clone: Different DNA sequences within this sample yield the same CDR3. The chain has TRBV9 and TRBJ2-1; TRBD1 aligns across 8 bases. Germline CDR1 reads SGDLS; CDR2 reads YYNGEE. The V and J ends lost 4 bases and 0 bases, in that order; junction bases with no gene match: 3. This CDR3 comprises 15 residues. CDR3 amino acids: CASSPGGSSYNEQFF. The CDR3 DNA sequence: TGTGCCAGCAGCCCAGGGGGCAGCTCCTACAATGAGCAGTTCTTC.

The chain is built from TRBV4-2 and TRBJ2-7, with TRBD1 identical over 7 bases. Germline V lookup: CDR1 LGHNA, CDR2 YNFKEQ. The length of the CDR3 is 16 residues. Trimming removed 4 bases from V and 3 bases from J; junction bases left unmatched: 12. DNA for the CDR3: TGTGCCAGCAGCCCCACGACAGGGAAAGGCTTCTACGAGCAGTACTTC. The encoded protein is CASSPTTGKGFYEQYF.